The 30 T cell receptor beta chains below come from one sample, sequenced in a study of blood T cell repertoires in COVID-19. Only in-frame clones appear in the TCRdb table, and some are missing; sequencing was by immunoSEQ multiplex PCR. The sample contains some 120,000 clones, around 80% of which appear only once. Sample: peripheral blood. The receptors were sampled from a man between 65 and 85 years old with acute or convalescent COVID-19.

This chain's CDR3 is CASSQAAGGKGYTF. CDR3 in DNA: TGTGCCAGCAGCCAAGCTGCAGGGGGGAAAGGCTACACCTTC. This chain joins TRBV3-1 (or the pseudogene TRBV3-2) and TRBJ1-2; 7 bases fit TRBD1. Germline V gene lookup returns CDR1 LGHDT and CDR2 YNNKEL (reference sequence). CDR3 length: 14 amino acids. The V and J ends lost 1 base and 8 bases, in that order; junction bases with no gene match: 7.

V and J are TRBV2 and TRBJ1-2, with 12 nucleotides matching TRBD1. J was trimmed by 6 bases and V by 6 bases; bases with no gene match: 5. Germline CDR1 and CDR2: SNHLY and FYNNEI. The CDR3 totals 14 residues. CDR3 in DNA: TGTGCCAGCAGCGGGGGACAGGGGGCTGATGGCTACACCTTC. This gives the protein CASSGGQGADGYTF.

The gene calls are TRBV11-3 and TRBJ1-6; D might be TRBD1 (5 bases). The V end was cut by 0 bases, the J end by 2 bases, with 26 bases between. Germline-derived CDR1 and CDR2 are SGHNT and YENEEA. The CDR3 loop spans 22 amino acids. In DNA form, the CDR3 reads TGTGCCAGCAGCTTAGAGGTATCGGGGTCCGGGGGAGATTACCCCTATAATTCACCCCTCCACTTT. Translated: CASSLEVSGSGGDYPYNSPLHF.

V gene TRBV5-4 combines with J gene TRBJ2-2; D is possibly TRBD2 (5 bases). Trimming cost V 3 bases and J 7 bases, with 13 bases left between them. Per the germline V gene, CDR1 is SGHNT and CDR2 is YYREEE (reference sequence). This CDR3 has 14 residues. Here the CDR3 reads CASSWEPSSGELFF. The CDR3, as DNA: TGTGCCAGCAGCTGGGAGCCATCTAGCGGGGAGCTGTTTTTT.

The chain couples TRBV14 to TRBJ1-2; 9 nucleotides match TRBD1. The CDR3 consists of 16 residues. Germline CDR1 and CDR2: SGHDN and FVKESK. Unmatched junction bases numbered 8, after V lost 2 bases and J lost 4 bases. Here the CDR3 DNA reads TGTGCCAGCAGCCAACGAGACGCGGACAGGGGCTATGGCTACACCTTC. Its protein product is CASSQRDADRGYGYTF.

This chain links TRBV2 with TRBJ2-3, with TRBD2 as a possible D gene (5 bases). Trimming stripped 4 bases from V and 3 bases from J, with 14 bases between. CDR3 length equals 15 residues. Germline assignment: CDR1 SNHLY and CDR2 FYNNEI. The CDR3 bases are TGTGCCAGCAGTGGAGGGTGGGGTAGGACAGATACGCAGTATTTT. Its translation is CASSGGWGRTDTQYF.

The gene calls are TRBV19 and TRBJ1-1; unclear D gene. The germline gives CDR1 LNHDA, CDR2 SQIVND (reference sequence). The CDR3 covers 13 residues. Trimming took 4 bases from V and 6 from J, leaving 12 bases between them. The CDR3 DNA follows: TGTGCCAGTAGTACCCGCCTAGTCGCTGAAGCTTTCTTT. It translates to CASSTRLVAEAFF.

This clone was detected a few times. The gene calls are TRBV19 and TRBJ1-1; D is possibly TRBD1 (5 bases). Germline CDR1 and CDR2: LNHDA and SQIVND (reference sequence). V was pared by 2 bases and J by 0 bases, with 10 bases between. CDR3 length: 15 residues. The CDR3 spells CASSISGAMNTEAFF. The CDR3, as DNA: TGTGCCAGTAGTATAAGTGGGGCTATGAACACTGAAGCTTTCTTT.

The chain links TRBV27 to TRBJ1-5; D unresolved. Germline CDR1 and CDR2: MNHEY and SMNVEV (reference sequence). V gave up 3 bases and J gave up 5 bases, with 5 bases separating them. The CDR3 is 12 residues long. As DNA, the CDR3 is TGTGCCAGCAGTTTCATAGATCAGCCCCAGCATTTT. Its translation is CASSFIDQPQHF.

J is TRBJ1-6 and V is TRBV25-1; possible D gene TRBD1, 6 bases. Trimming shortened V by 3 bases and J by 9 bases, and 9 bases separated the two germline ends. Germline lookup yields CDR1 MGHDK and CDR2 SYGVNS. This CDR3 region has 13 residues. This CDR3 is CASSDQGFSPLHF. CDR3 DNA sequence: TGTGCCAGCAGTGATCAGGGGTTTTCACCCCTCCACTTT. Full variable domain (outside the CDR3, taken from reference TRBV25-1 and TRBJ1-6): EADIYQTPRYLVIGTGKKITLECSQTMGHDKMYWYQQDPGMELHLIHYSYGVNSTEKGDLSSESTVSRIRTEHFPLTLESARPSHTSQYLCASSDQGFSPLHFGNGTRLTVT.

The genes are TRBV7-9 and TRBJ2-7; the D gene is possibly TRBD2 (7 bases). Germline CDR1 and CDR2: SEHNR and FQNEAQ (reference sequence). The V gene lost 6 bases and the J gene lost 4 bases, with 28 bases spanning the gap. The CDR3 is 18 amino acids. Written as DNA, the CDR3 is TGTGCCAGCAGTCCGCAAGCCCCTGGGGGGGGCCGCCTATACGAGCAGTACTTC. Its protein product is CASSPQAPGGGRLYEQYF.

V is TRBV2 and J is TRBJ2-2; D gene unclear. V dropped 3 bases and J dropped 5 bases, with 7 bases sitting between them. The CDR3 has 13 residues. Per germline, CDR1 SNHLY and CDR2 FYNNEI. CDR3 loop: CASSDRLTGELFF. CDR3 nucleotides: TGTGCCAGCAGTGACAGGTTAACCGGGGAGCTGTTTTTT.

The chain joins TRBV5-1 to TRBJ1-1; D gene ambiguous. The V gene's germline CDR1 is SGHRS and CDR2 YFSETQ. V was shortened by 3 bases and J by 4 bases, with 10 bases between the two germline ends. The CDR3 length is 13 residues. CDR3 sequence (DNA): TGCGCCAGCAGCTCATCGGGGAGCACTGAAGCTTTCTTT. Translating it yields CASSSSGSTEAFF.

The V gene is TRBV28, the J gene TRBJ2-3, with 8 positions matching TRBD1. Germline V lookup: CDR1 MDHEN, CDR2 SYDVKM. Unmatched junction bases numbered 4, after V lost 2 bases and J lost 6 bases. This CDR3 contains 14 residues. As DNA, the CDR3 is TGTGCCAGCAGTTTAATCAGGGGGCTGGATACGCAGTATTTT. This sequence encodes CASSLIRGLDTQYF.

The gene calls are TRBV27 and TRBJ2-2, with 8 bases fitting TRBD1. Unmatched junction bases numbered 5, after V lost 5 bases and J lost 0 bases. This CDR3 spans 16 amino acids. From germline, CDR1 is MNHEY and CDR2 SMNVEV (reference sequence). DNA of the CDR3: TGTGCCAGCAGTCCCTCGGGACAGGCGAACACCGGGGAGCTGTTTTTT. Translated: CASSPSGQANTGELFF.

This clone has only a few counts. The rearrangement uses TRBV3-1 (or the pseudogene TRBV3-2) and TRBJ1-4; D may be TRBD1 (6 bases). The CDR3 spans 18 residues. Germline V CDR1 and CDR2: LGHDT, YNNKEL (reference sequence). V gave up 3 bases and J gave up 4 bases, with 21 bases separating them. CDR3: CASSQKEDSGWGNEKLFF. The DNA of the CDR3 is TGTGCCAGCAGCCAGAAAGAGGACAGCGGATGGGGTAATGAAAAACTGTTTTTT.

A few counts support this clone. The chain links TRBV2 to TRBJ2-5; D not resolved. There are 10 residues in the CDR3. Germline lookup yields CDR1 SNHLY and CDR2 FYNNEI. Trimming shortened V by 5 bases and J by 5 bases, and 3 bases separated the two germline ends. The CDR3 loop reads CASSRETQYF. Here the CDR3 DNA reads TGTGCCAGCAGTCGGGAGACCCAGTACTTC.

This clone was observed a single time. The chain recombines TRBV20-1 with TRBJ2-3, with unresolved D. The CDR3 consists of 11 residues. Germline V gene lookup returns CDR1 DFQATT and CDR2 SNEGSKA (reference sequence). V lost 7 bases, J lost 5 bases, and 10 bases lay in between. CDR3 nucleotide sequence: TGCAGTGAGTGGGCACGAGATACGCAGTATTTT. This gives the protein CSEWARDTQYF.

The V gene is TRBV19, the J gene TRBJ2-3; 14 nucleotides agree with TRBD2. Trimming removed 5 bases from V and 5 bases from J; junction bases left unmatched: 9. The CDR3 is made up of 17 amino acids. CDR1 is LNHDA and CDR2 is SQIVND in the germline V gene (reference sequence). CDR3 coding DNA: TGTGCCAGTAGTGCTCCGGGACTAGCGGGGGTTGGAGATACGCAGTATTTT. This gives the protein CASSAPGLAGVGDTQYF. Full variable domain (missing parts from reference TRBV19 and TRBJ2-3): DGGITQSPKYLFRKEGQNVTLSCEQNLNHDAMYWYRQDPGQGLRLIYYSQIVNDFQKGDIAEGYSVSREKKESFPLTVTSAQKNPTAFYLCASSAPGLAGVGDTQYFGPGTRLTVL.

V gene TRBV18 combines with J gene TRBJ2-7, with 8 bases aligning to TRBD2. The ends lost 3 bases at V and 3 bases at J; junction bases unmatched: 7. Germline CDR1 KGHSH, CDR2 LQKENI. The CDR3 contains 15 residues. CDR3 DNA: TGTGCCAGCTCACCTACGGGGGGGCCTCTCTACGAGCAGTACTTC. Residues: CASSPTGGPLYEQYF.

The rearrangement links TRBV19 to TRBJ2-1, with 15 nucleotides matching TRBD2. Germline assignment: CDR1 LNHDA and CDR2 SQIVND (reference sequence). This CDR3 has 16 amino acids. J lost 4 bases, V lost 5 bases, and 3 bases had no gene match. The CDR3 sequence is CASSSGLAGGYNEQFF. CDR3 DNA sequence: TGTGCCAGTAGTTCCGGACTAGCGGGGGGGTACAATGAGCAGTTCTTC.

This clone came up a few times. DNA for the CDR3: TGTGCCAGCAGCTTAGAGGGGAGGCCGACTGAGGAAGCTTTCTTT. Translated: CASSLEGRPTEEAFF. J is TRBJ1-1 and V is TRBV11-3; D remains ambiguous. The CDR3 extends over 15 amino acids. V lost 0 bases to trimming and J lost 8 bases, with 16 bases between them. Germline-derived CDR1 and CDR2 are SGHNT and YENEEA.

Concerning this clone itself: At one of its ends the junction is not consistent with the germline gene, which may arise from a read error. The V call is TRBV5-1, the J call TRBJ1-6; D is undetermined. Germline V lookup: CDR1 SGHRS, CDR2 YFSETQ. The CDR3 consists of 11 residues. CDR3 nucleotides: TGCGCCAGCAGCTTTGAGTCGCCCGAGCGATTT. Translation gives CASSFESPERF.

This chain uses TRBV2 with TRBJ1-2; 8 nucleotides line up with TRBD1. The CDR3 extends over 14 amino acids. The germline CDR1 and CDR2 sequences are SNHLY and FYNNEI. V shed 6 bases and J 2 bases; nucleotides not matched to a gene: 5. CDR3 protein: CASRKGQANYGYTF. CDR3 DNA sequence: TGTGCCAGCAGAAAGGGACAGGCAAACTATGGCTACACCTTC.

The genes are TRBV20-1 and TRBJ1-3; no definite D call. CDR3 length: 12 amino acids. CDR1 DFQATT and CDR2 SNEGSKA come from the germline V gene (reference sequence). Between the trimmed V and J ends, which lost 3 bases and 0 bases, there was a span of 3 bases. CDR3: CSASLSGNTIYF. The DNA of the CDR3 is TGCAGTGCTAGTCTCTCTGGAAACACCATATATTTT.

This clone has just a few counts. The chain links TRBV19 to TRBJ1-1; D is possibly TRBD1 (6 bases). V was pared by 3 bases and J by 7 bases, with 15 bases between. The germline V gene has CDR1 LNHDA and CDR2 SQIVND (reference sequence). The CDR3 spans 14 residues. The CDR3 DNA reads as TGTGCCAGTAGTATTAAGCGGGGGCAAAGTGAAGCTTTCTTT. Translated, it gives CASSIKRGQSEAFF.

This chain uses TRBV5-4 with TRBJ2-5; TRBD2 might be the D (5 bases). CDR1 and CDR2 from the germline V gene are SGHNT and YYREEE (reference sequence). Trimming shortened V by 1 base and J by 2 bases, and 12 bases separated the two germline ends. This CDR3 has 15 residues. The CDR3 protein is CASSLPPWEQETQYF. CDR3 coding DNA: TGTGCCAGCAGCTTGCCTCCTTGGGAGCAAGAGACCCAGTACTTC.

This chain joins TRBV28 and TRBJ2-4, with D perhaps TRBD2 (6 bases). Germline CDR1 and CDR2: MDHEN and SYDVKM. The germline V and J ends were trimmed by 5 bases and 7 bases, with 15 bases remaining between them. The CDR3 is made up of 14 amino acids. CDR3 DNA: TGTGCCAGCAGTCCACTAGCTAAGGGGAACATTCAGTACTTC. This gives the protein CASSPLAKGNIQYF.

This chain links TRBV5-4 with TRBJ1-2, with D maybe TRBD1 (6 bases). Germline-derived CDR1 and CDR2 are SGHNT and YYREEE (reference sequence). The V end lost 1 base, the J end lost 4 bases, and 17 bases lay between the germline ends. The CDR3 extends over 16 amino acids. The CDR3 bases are TGTGCCAGCAGCTTGACATCCGCTCCAGGGGCCTATGGCTACACCTTC. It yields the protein CASSLTSAPGAYGYTF.

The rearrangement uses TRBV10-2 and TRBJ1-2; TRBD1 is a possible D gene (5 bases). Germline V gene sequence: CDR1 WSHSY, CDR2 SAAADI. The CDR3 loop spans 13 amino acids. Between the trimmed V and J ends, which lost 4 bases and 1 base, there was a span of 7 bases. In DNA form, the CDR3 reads TGCGCCAGCAGTGCACAGGTTAACTATGGCTACACCTTC. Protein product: CASSAQVNYGYTF.